This entry lists 4 T cell receptor beta chains sequenced from one sample in a study of T cells after yellow fever vaccination. Each CDR3 protein gets one entry after TCRdb re-called the 5' RACE reads with MiXCR. In the table there are hundreds of thousands of distinct CDR3 sequences, approximately 12% of which are singletons. The sample was CD4+ T cells sorted from PBMCs, taken 15 days after the yellow fever booster vaccination. Every receptor here comes from a man younger than 30 who received the YFV17D yellow fever vaccine.

This clonotype was detected a few times. The chain combines TRBV10-1 with TRBJ2-5; tentatively, D is TRBD1 (6 bases). Trimming removed 6 bases at V and 2 bases at J, with 10 bases between. The germline gives CDR1 WNHNN, CDR2 SYGVQD (reference sequence). The CDR3 sequence is 13 residues long. The CDR3 region has the DNA TGCGCCAGCAGCAAAGGACAGCAAGAGACCCAGTACTTC. The encoded protein is CASSKGQQETQYF.

This clonotype has more than one count but fewer than ten. The chain couples TRBV6-2 or TRBV6-3 to TRBJ2-5; no reliable D call. With 5 bases removed from V and 4 bases from J, the gap between germline ends came to 14 bases. CDR1 is MNHEY and CDR2 is SVGEGT in the germline V gene. This CDR3 has 14 residues. CDR3 nucleotides: TGTGCCAGCAGTATAAGGGCGTCCCCAGAGACCCAGTACTTC. The encoded protein is CASSIRASPETQYF.

The chain uses TRBV7-2 and TRBJ1-1, with D uncertain. The V gene lost 3 bases and the J gene lost 1 base, with 9 bases spanning the gap. The CDR3 sequence is 14 residues long. Per the germline V gene, CDR1 is SGHTA and CDR2 is FQGNSA. The CDR3 DNA reads as TGTGCCAGCAGCTTTTGGGGAACGAACACTGAAGCTTTCTTT. It yields the protein CASSFWGTNTEAFF.

The chain recombines TRBV4-2 with TRBJ2-5; TRBD2 matches at 9 bases. With V trimmed by 4 bases and J by 7 bases, 7 bases remained unmatched. The CDR3 is 14 residues long. Germline-derived CDR1 and CDR2 are LGHNA and YNFKEQ. The CDR3 sequence is CASSRSGGEGTQYF. As DNA, the CDR3 is TGTGCCAGCAGCCGTAGCGGGGGAGAGGGGACCCAGTACTTC.